This entry describes one T cell receptor beta chain. This record comes from a study of T cell repertoires in cytomegalovirus infection. Germline CDR1 SGHTA, CDR2 FQGTGA. Trimming stripped 3 bases from V and 4 bases from J, with 12 bases between. The CDR3 sequence is 14 residues long. MiXCR, applied by TCRdb to the reads, yields one record per CDR3 protein. The table includes 150,000 to 200,000 distinct CDR3 sequences, over 13% detected once. The chain is built from TRBV7-3 and TRBJ1-1; D might be TRBD1 (5 bases). Source material: PBMCs. The TCR comes from a human donor in good health (CMV status not recorded). Some clones in this sample may be carry-over from other donors' samples. The CDR3 region is CASSFEPGSTEAFF. As DNA, the CDR3 is TGTGCCAGCAGCTTTGAACCAGGGAGCACTGAAGCTTTCTTT.